This T cell receptor (beta chain) was recovered during a study of cytomegalovirus exposure and HLA in healthy donors. Study results and caveats: A reported reduction in N-insertions relative to the approximately 600-donor mean was seen in an Asian-associated ancestry cluster in a later analysis. Later analysis identified a missense DCLRE1C variant that was linked to TCR beta V- and J-gene trimming. Among the sequence variants, a highly shared cluster was likely an artifact of sequencing.

The CDR3 length is 15 residues. Germline CDR1 MNHNS, CDR2 SASEGT. Trimming left V 6 bases short and J 0 bases short, with 12 bases between. A remark on this clone: Its antigen is undetermined.

Use of 60 Vbeta and 13 Jbeta primers characterized the PCR. The table came from immunoSEQ multiplex PCR; TCRdb's copy has only in-frame clones and leaves some out. Among 150,000 to 250,000 clones listed, approximately 85% were seen once. This chain connects TRBV6-1 to TRBJ1-5; D is perhaps TRBD1 (5 bases). The sequenced sample consisted of PBMCs. This receptor was identified in a woman between 50 and 59 years old in good health and CMV-seronegative. In DNA, the CDR3 is TGTGCCAGCAGGGATAGACAGTATAGCAATCAGCCCCAGCATTTT. Translated, it gives CASRDRQYSNQPQHF.